This T cell receptor beta chain was recorded in a study of T cell repertoires in cytomegalovirus infection. Study overall: Shared public TCR beta signatures pointed to both CMV infection and a matching HLA type.

General study results and limits: People with CMV and the relevant HLA were identified by cumulative public TCR beta family frequency. In two of eight donors, the top clonotype was HLA-C-restricted CMV-specific.

Each CDR3 protein is one row after TCRdb ran MiXCR on the reads. The sample shows some 100,000 distinct CDR3 sequences, more than 20% of them seen only once. This clonotype showed up just a few times. Its antigen is not identified. Germline lookup yields CDR1 SGHRS and CDR2 YFSETQ. Trimming cost V 5 bases and J 8 bases; bases outside gene matches: 10. The CDR3 contains 16 residues. Sequencing was performed on CD8+ T cells from PBMCs. This clonotype originated in a human donor in good health (CMV status not recorded). Some clones in this sample may be carry-over from other donors' samples. V and J are TRBV5-1 and TRBJ2-1, with 13 bases fitting TRBD2. The CDR3 here is CASRRTSGGLKDEQFF. The CDR3 coding sequence is TGCGCCAGCAGGCGGACTAGCGGGGGCCTCAAGGATGAGCAGTTCTTC.